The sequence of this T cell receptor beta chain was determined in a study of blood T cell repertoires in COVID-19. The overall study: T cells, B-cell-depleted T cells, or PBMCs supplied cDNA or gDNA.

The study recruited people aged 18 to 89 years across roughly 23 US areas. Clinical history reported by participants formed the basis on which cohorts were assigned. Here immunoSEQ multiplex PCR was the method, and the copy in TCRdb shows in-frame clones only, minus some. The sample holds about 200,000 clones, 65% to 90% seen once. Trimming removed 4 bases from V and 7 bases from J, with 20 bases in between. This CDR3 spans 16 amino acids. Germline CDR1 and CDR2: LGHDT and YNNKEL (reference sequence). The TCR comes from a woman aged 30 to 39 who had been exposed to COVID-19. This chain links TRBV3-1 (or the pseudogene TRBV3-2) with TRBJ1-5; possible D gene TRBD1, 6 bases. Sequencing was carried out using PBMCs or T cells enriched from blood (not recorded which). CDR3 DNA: TGTGCCAGCAGCCGGACAGCAGGGGCCTTCCCCCAGCCCCAGCATTTT. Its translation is CASSRTAGAFPQPQHF.